Listed here are 32 T cell receptor beta chains from one sample, sequenced in a study of CD8 T cells in Susac syndrome. When the RNA was reverse transcribed, random hexamers were used with an input of roughly 0.5 to 1 ug. TCRdb itself ran the immunoSEQ multiplex PCR reads through MiXCR, one entry per CDR3 protein. The data show 150,000 to 200,000 distinct CDR3 sequences, about 94% seen once. The sample comprised CD4+ T cells from PBMCs. Source of these receptors: a human donor with Susac syndrome.

V is TRBV18 and J is TRBJ2-5; D unresolved. CDR1 KGHSH and CDR2 LQKENI come from the germline V gene. The V end was cut by 6 bases, the J end by 3 bases, with 8 bases between. The CDR3 is 12 amino acids. CDR3 coding DNA: TGTGCCAGCTCTGTCCAGAAAGAGACCCAGTACTTC. Amino acids: CASSVQKETQYF. Complete variable domain (other parts from reference TRBV18 and TRBJ2-5): NAGVMQNPRHLVRRRGQEARLRCSPMKGHSHVYWYRQLPEEGLKFMVYLQKENIIDESGMPKERFSAEFPKEGPSILRIQQVVRGDSAAYFCASSVQKETQYFGPGTRLLVL.

The CDR3 sequence is CASSPSFSSYNEQFF. The CDR3 nucleotides read TGTGCCAGCAGCCCGAGTTTCAGCTCCTACAATGAGCAGTTCTTC. V is TRBV7-2 and J is TRBJ2-1; D gene ambiguous. Between the trimmed V and J ends, which lost 5 bases and 0 bases, there was a span of 11 bases. The CDR3 is 15 amino acids. CDR1 SGHTA and CDR2 FQGNSA come from the germline V gene.

The chain recombines TRBV11-2 with TRBJ2-3; D gene unclear. This CDR3 is 12 amino acids long. The germline V gene encodes CDR1 SGHAT and CDR2 FQNNGV. Trimming left V 0 bases short and J 6 bases short, with 4 bases between. CDR3 sequence: CASSLDLDTQYF. The CDR3 DNA sequence: TGTGCCAGCAGCTTAGACCTGGATACGCAGTATTTT.

This clonotype was counted once. V and J are TRBV29-1 and TRBJ1-2; D is unclear. Germline loops: CDR1 SQVTM, CDR2 ANQGSEA. Trimming took off 0 bases at V and 0 bases at J, with 11 bases between the two ends. CDR3 length: 15 amino acids. Here the CDR3 reads CSVEDGMGANYGYTF. The DNA for the CDR3 is TGCAGCGTTGAAGACGGAATGGGAGCTAACTATGGCTACACCTTC.

The chain employs TRBV18 and TRBJ2-2; tentatively, D is TRBD1 (5 bases). The CDR3 extends over 14 amino acids. V gave up 4 bases and J gave up 1 base, with 7 bases separating them. Germline CDR1 reads KGHSH; CDR2 reads LQKENI. In nucleotides, the CDR3 is TGTGCCAGCTCACGCGACAGGAACACCGGGGAGCTGTTTTTT. Translation gives CASSRDRNTGELFF.

The rearrangement joins TRBV6-1 to TRBJ2-5; unclear D gene. The CDR3 has 14 residues. Looked up from germline, CDR1 is MNHNS and CDR2 is SASEGT. Trimming shortened V by 1 base and J by 2 bases, and 8 bases separated the two germline ends. The CDR3 sequence: CASSEGGRQETQYF. In DNA form, the CDR3 reads TGTGCCAGCAGTGAAGGAGGCAGACAAGAGACCCAGTACTTC.

The chain combines TRBV6-5 with TRBJ1-1; D is perhaps TRBD1 (5 bases). Trimming removed 5 bases at V and 5 bases at J, with 18 bases between. CDR3 length: 15 amino acids. The V gene's germline CDR1 is MNHEY and CDR2 SVGAGI. The CDR3 coding sequence is TGTGCCAGCAGTCCTGGGACCGGGTCTCTGACTGAAGCTTTCTTT. Translation gives CASSPGTGSLTEAFF.

CDR3 DNA sequence: TGTGCCAGCAGCGGGAGGGTGAATGGCAATCAGCCCCAGCATTTT. It encodes CASSGRVNGNQPQHF. The rearrangement links TRBV5-8 to TRBJ1-5; D unclear. Germline V gene sequence: CDR1 SGHTS, CDR2 YDEGEE. The CDR3 has 15 residues. V lost 4 bases and J 2 bases, leaving 13 bases between the germline ends.

The chain couples TRBV4-1 to TRBJ2-1, with D unclear. Trimming left V 6 bases short and J 0 bases short, with 3 bases between. This CDR3 is built from 12 residues. CDR1 MGHRA and CDR2 YSYEKL come from the germline V gene. CDR3 region: CASRDSYNEQFF. In DNA form, the CDR3 reads TGCGCCAGCAGGGACTCCTACAATGAGCAGTTCTTC.

This clonotype was found a few times. The chain carries TRBV12-3 or TRBV12-4 and TRBJ2-5, with D unresolved. The CDR3 contains 12 residues. V was clipped by 0 bases and J by 5 bases, with 4 bases between them. CDR3 in amino acids: CASSLASETQYF. The CDR3 DNA sequence: TGTGCCAGCAGTTTAGCGTCCGAGACCCAGTACTTC.

The rearrangement joins TRBV3-1 to TRBJ2-1, with 15 bases aligning to TRBD2. The germline CDR1 and CDR2 sequences are LGHDT and YNNKEL (reference sequence). Trimming took 3 bases from V and 1 from J; bases not matched to a gene: 7. The CDR3 runs 19 residues. CDR3 DNA sequence: TGTGCCAGCAGCCATCAGACCGGGACTAGCGGGGGGTCCTACAATGAGCAGTTCTTC. Translating it yields CASSHQTGTSGGSYNEQFF.

This chain uses TRBV29-1 with TRBJ2-5; D is ambiguous. Trimming took 2 bases from V and 1 from J, leaving 8 bases between them. The germline CDR1 and CDR2 sequences are SQVTM and ANQGSEA. The CDR3 is 13 residues long. The CDR3 DNA reads TGCAGCGTTGAATTACAGATCCAAGAGACCCAGTACTTC. Translating it yields CSVELQIQETQYF.

The chain links TRBV20-1 to TRBJ2-7, with a tentative D call TRBD2 (6 bases). Germline V gives CDR1 DFQATT, CDR2 SNEGSKA (reference sequence). The CDR3 has 14 residues. Trimming took 1 base from V and 2 from J, leaving 12 bases between them. The CDR3 coding sequence is TGCAGTGCTAGAGGATGGGAGGATCCCTACGAGCAGTACTTC. Its protein product is CSARGWEDPYEQYF.

The rearrangement uses TRBV30 and TRBJ1-5; weak D call: TRBD1 (5 bases). The CDR3 covers 14 residues. Germline V gene data show CDR1 as GTSNPN and CDR2 as SVGIG (reference sequence). Trimming cost V 0 bases and J 4 bases, with 10 bases left between them. The CDR3 region is CAWSVSGENQPQHF. In DNA form, the CDR3 reads TGTGCCTGGAGTGTATCGGGGGAGAATCAGCCCCAGCATTTT.

On this clonotype: A junction boundary mismatches the germline segment, possibly from a read error. V usage is TRBV7-7 and J usage is TRBJ2-3, with TRBD2 matching over 12 bases. Per the germline V gene, CDR1 is SSHAT and CDR2 is FNYEAQ (reference sequence). CDR3 length: 16 residues. The CDR3 nucleotides are TGTGCTAGCAGCACCGCTAGCGGGGGGGCCGGAGATACGCAGTATTTT. Encoded protein: CASSTASGGAGDTQYF.

The sample holds one count of this clonotype. This chain joins TRBV29-1 and TRBJ1-5; 8 nucleotides line up with TRBD1. V trimming: 6 bases; J trimming: 5 bases; junction bases outside the gene matches: 6. The CDR3 totals 13 residues. Germline assignment: CDR1 SQVTM and CDR2 ANQGSEA. The CDR3 loop is CSVAGQGDQPQHF. The CDR3 DNA reads as TGCAGCGTGGCTGGACAGGGTGATCAGCCCCAGCATTTT.

CDR3 region: CAWSTWTGGTDTQYF. In nucleotides, the CDR3 is TGTGCCTGGAGTACCTGGACAGGGGGCACAGATACGCAGTATTTT. V and J are TRBV30 and TRBJ2-3, with 9 positions matching TRBD1. Germline trimming cut 2 bases from V and 1 base from J; bases unmatched to any gene: 4. This CDR3 has 15 residues. The V gene's germline CDR1 is GTSNPN and CDR2 SVGIG (reference sequence). Full variable domain (missing parts from reference TRBV30 and TRBJ2-3): SQTIHQWPATLVQPVGSPLSLECTVEGTSNPNLYWYRQAAGRGLQLLFYSVGIGQISSEVPQNLSASRPQDRQFILSSKKLLLSDSGFYLCAWSTWTGGTDTQYFGPGTRLTVL.

This clonotype was seen just once. The chain recombines TRBV30 with TRBJ2-2; D ambiguous. The CDR3 length is 15 residues. V was clipped by 0 bases and J by 1 base, with 9 bases between them. Germline CDR1 and CDR2: GTSNPN and SVGIG (reference sequence). This CDR3 reads CAWSVNSLNTGELFF. In DNA form, the CDR3 reads TGTGCCTGGAGTGTAAACAGCCTGAACACCGGGGAGCTGTTTTTT.

This chain links TRBV28 with TRBJ1-2, with D hard to call. V dropped 1 base and J dropped 5 bases, with 14 bases sitting between them. Germline CDR1 reads MDHEN; CDR2 reads SYDVKM. This CDR3 is 15 amino acids long. DNA of the CDR3: TGTGCCAGCAGTTTATCTGAGCGGACCCTTTATGGCTACACCTTC. It specifies CASSLSERTLYGYTF.

V usage is TRBV30 and J usage is TRBJ1-2; the match to TRBD1 covers 7 bases. Germline trimming cut 1 base from V and 7 bases from J; bases unmatched to any gene: 12. Per germline, CDR1 GTSNPN and CDR2 SVGIG (reference sequence). The CDR3 length is 15 residues. The CDR3 region is CAWSAQTTGRGGYTF. The CDR3 DNA sequence: TGTGCCTGGAGTGCGCAGACGACAGGGAGGGGTGGCTACACCTTC.

This chain links TRBV5-1 with TRBJ2-3; TRBD2 aligns across 10 bases. Germline V CDR1 and CDR2: SGHRS, YFSETQ. J lost 2 bases, V lost 2 bases, and 5 bases had no gene match. The CDR3 is made up of 16 amino acids. The CDR3 loop is CASSFKRGGLTDTQYF. In DNA, the CDR3 is TGCGCCAGCAGCTTTAAGCGGGGGGGTCTCACAGATACGCAGTATTTT.

The chain links TRBV30 to TRBJ1-1; TRBD1 agrees at 7 bases. V dropped 8 bases and J dropped 4; count of bases not matched to a gene: 4. The CDR3 contains 11 residues. The germline CDR1 and CDR2 sequences are GTSNPN and SVGIG (reference sequence). The CDR3 region is CAGNRGTEAFF. CDR3 nucleotide sequence: TGTGCCGGTAACAGGGGCACTGAAGCTTTCTTT.

The V and J genes are TRBV28 and TRBJ2-1; 14 positions agree with TRBD2. The CDR3 spans 17 residues. Germline loops: CDR1 MDHEN, CDR2 SYDVKM. After removal of 3 bases from V and 4 bases from J, the junction contained 5 bases not matched to a gene. The CDR3, as DNA: TGTGCCAGCAGTTTGGGGACTAGCGGGGGCCTTTACAATGAGCAGTTCTTC. It translates to CASSLGTSGGLYNEQFF.

This chain links TRBV20-1 with TRBJ2-1, with D possibly being TRBD2 (5 bases). The germline V and J ends were trimmed by 6 bases and 5 bases, with 14 bases remaining between them. This CDR3 has 13 residues. Germline values: CDR1 DFQATT, CDR2 SNEGSKA (reference sequence). The CDR3, as DNA: TGCAGTGCAACCGGGGAAATAAACAATGAGCAGTTCTTC. This sequence encodes CSATGEINNEQFF.

The chain joins TRBV9 to TRBJ2-7, with D perhaps TRBD1 (5 bases). This CDR3 has 14 amino acids. V was cut by 0 bases and J by 1 base, with 8 bases left in between. CDR1 is SGDLS, CDR2 YYNGEE, per germline. The CDR3 nucleotides are TGTGCCAGCAGCGTAGGATCAGGGTCCTACGAGCAGTACTTC. The encoded protein is CASSVGSGSYEQYF.

J is TRBJ1-1 and V is TRBV29-1; 8 bases match TRBD1. Germline CDR1 reads SQVTM; CDR2 reads ANQGSEA. This CDR3 is 13 amino acids long. With V trimmed by 6 bases and J by 3 bases, 6 bases remained unmatched. CDR3 nucleotide sequence: TGCAGCGTCGTAGGACAGGGATACACTGAAGCTTTCTTT. Amino acids: CSVVGQGYTEAFF. The full variable domain, its missing parts supplied by reference TRBV29-1 and TRBJ1-1, is SAVISQKPSRDICQRGTSLTIQCQVDSQVTMMFWYRQQPGQSLTLIATANQGSEATYESGFVIDKFPISRPNLTFSTLTVSNMSPEDSSIYLCSVVGQGYTEAFFGQGTRLTVV.

V usage is TRBV7-2 and J usage is TRBJ2-4; D is unresolved. The CDR3 runs 12 residues. Deletions cut 1 base from V and 14 bases from J, with 12 bases between. Looked up from germline, CDR1 is SGHTA and CDR2 is FQGNSA. CDR3 sequence reads: CASSLGSNQKYF. CDR3 nucleotide sequence: TGTGCCAGCAGCTTAGGAAGTAATCAGAAGTACTTC.

The chain carries TRBV29-1 and TRBJ2-7; 12 nucleotides line up with TRBD1. Trimming cost V 2 bases and J 7 bases; bases outside gene matches: 6. The CDR3 has 14 residues. Germline V gene sequence: CDR1 SQVTM, CDR2 ANQGSEA. DNA of the CDR3: TGCAGCGTTGAAAGGGGACAGGGGGCTGGGGAGCAGTACTTC. The encoded protein is CSVERGQGAGEQYF.

The chain links TRBV2 to TRBJ2-5, with TRBD1 matching 9 bases. The CDR3 has 14 residues. Germline loops: CDR1 SNHLY, CDR2 FYNNEI. Trimming cost V 5 bases and J 5 bases; bases outside gene matches: 6. The CDR3 sequence is CASSRQGVDETQYF. The CDR3 DNA reads TGTGCCAGCAGTCGACAGGGGGTTGACGAGACCCAGTACTTC.

The V gene is TRBV9, the J gene TRBJ2-1; perhaps TRBD2 as D (5 bases). The germline V and J ends were trimmed by 1 base and 0 bases, with 17 bases remaining between them. CDR3 length: 18 residues. Germline CDR1 reads SGDLS; CDR2 reads YYNGEE. The CDR3 DNA reads as TGTGCCAGCAGCGTATCAGCCCGGACCGGGATCTCCTACAATGAGCAGTTCTTC. It translates to CASSVSARTGISYNEQFF.

The chain combines TRBV14 with TRBJ2-3; 9 positions agree with TRBD2. Germline-derived CDR1 and CDR2 are SGHDN and FVKESK. The CDR3 consists of 15 residues. V lost 4 bases to trimming and J lost 5 bases; unmatched junction nucleotides: 7. The CDR3 coding sequence is TGTGCCAGCAGCCCGAGCGGGGGGCCCGGAGATACGCAGTATTTT. Its translation is CASSPSGGPGDTQYF.

CDR3 in amino acids: CASISASGELFF. The CDR3 region has the DNA TGTGCCAGCATCTCCGCGTCGGGGGAGCTGTTTTTT. This chain uses TRBV6-5 with TRBJ2-2, with D unresolved. The CDR3 totals 12 residues. The V end was cut by 7 bases, the J end by 8 bases, with 11 bases between. Germline lookup yields CDR1 MNHEY and CDR2 SVGAGI.